This T cell receptor beta chain was sequenced in a study of T cell repertoires in cytomegalovirus infection. Study information: Public signatures in TCR beta pointed to CMV infection and matching HLA type. Findings of the study overall: Public TCR beta family frequency separated CMV-and-HLA carriers, including in an independent cohort. CMV-specific TCR beta clonotypes restricted by HLA-C dominated the ex vivo response.

TCRdb re-called the reads with MiXCR, one entry per CDR3 protein. The data contain 200,000 to 250,000 distinct CDR3 sequences, under 25% of them singletons. This clonotype occurred a few times. Its target is not known. This CDR3 spans 15 amino acids. Germline CDR1 reads MGHRA; CDR2 reads YSYEKL. The V and J ends lost 6 bases and 0 bases respectively, with 12 bases between them. The sample taken for sequencing was CD8+ T cells from PBMCs. The V call is TRBV4-1, the J call TRBJ2-1; no reliable D call. This sequence was found in a human donor in good health (CMV status not recorded). Some clones in this sample may be carry-over from other donors' samples. CDR3 in amino acids: CASRTRLNSYNEQFF. CDR3 nucleotides: TGCGCCAGCAGAACCCGACTTAACTCCTACAATGAGCAGTTCTTC.